These 15 T cell receptor beta chains were sequenced from one sample in a study of cytomegalovirus exposure and HLA in healthy donors. Amplification used 60 Vbeta primers and 13 Jbeta primers. TCRdb's table, derived via immunoSEQ multiplex PCR, lists solely in-frame clones and lacks some. The sample has about 110,000 clones; roughly 75% are singletons. The sample taken for sequencing was PBMCs. The receptors shown here come from a man aged 35-49 years in good health and CMV-seronegative.

This clone was counted a few times. The chain combines TRBV25-1 with TRBJ1-2, with D maybe TRBD1 (6 bases). From germline, CDR1 is MGHDK and CDR2 SYGVNS. The V end lost 3 bases, the J end lost 4 bases, and 12 bases lay between the germline ends. CDR3 length: 14 residues. CDR3 in DNA: TGTGCCAGCAGTGAGGCAGGGGTGGCCTATGGCTACACCTTC. It is translated as CASSEAGVAYGYTF.

The J gene is TRBJ2-5, the V gene TRBV5-1; 13 bases map to TRBD2. The end of the DNA is better explained by TRBJ2-7, so the J call may be wrong. Germline V gene lookup returns CDR1 SGHRS and CDR2 YFSETQ. This CDR3 is built from 16 residues. This chain's CDR3 is CASSPGLAGASYEQYF. The CDR3 bases are TGCGCCAGCAGCCCCGGACTAGCGGGGGCCTCCTACGAGCAGTACTTC.

This chain uses TRBV29-1 with TRBJ1-1; TRBD1 agrees at 7 bases. Germline loops: CDR1 SQVTM, CDR2 ANQGSEA. V shed 2 bases, J shed 2 bases, and the junction held 2 bases outside the gene matches. The CDR3 sequence is 13 residues long. DNA of the CDR3: TGCAGCGTTGAAAGACAGGGAAACACTGAAGCTTTCTTT. Residues: CSVERQGNTEAFF.

The rearrangement joins TRBV7-2 to TRBJ1-5, with D possibly matching TRBD1 (6 bases). CDR1 SGHTA and CDR2 FQGNSA come from the germline V gene. The germline V and J ends were trimmed by 1 base and 1 base, with 17 bases remaining between them. This CDR3 has 18 amino acids. CDR3 loop: CASSLVIQGRASNQPQHF. As DNA, the CDR3 is TGTGCCAGCAGCTTAGTAATCCAGGGGAGAGCGAGCAATCAGCCCCAGCATTTT.

The chain links TRBV6-5 to TRBJ2-5; 10 bases fit TRBD1. Germline loops: CDR1 MNHEY, CDR2 SVGAGI. There are 13 residues in the CDR3. Trimming at V came to 6 bases and at J to 4 bases, leaving 2 bases not matched to a gene. The CDR3 DNA sequence: TGTGCCAGCAGGGGGACAGGGGTAGAGACCCAGTACTTC. Its translation: CASRGTGVETQYF.

The chain couples TRBV18 to TRBJ1-1; no definite D call. This CDR3 region has 14 residues. CDR1 and CDR2 (germline): KGHSH, LQKENI. Trimming removed 4 bases from V and 0 bases from J, with 9 bases in between. CDR3 sequence: CASSRGPMNTEAFF. For the CDR3, the DNA is TGTGCCAGCTCACGCGGGCCAATGAACACTGAAGCTTTCTTT.

This clone was seen more than once but under ten times. The chain joins TRBV5-1 to TRBJ2-2; possibly TRBD2 for D (6 bases). Germline V CDR1 and CDR2: SGHRS, YFSETQ. V was cut by 2 bases and J by 5 bases, with 7 bases left in between. The CDR3 extends over 13 amino acids. The CDR3 DNA sequence: TGCGCCAGCAGCTTTCGGGGGACCGGGGAGCTGTTTTTT. It yields the protein CASSFRGTGELFF.

The chain carries TRBV2 and TRBJ2-7; the match to TRBD2 covers 10 bases. This CDR3 contains 16 residues. Trimming removed 7 bases from V and 5 bases from J; junction bases left unmatched: 14. Germline CDR1 SNHLY, CDR2 FYNNEI. CDR3 region: CASIMGGAGGFNEQYF. The CDR3 DNA is TGTGCCAGCATTATGGGGGGAGCGGGGGGGTTTAACGAGCAGTACTTC.

This chain links TRBV5-5 with TRBJ1-1; D gene uncertain. The V end lost 4 bases, the J end lost 4 bases, and 17 bases lay between the germline ends. Germline V CDR1 and CDR2: SGHKS, YYEKEE (reference sequence). The length of the CDR3 is 15 residues. The CDR3 sequence: CASSLLNSSPTEAFF. CDR3 DNA: TGTGCCAGCAGCCTCTTGAATAGTAGTCCCACTGAAGCTTTCTTT.

The chain is built from TRBV4-1 and TRBJ2-7; D gene ambiguous. Germline V gives CDR1 MGHRA, CDR2 YSYEKL. The V end lost 1 base, the J end lost 6 bases, and 13 bases lay between the germline ends. CDR3 length: 14 amino acids. The CDR3 DNA follows: TGCGCCAGCAGCCAAGCGAACCAGGCCGCCGAGCAGTACTTC. It codes for CASSQANQAAEQYF.

Only one count was recorded for this clone. The chain has TRBV5-6 and TRBJ2-5, with 8 bases lining up with TRBD2. The germline V gene has CDR1 SGHDT and CDR2 YYEEEE. J lost 5 bases, V lost 4 bases, and 13 bases had no gene match. This CDR3 spans 16 amino acids. The CDR3 sequence: CASSTGRTGGRETQYF. For the CDR3, the DNA is TGTGCCAGCAGCACGGGTAGGACGGGGGGGCGCGAGACCCAGTACTTC.

This chain joins TRBV5-1 and TRBJ2-5, with 13 bases identical to TRBD2. The CDR3 has 16 amino acids. The germline gives CDR1 SGHRS, CDR2 YFSETQ. V was clipped by 3 bases and J by 4 bases; unmatched bases: 6. CDR3 coding DNA: TGCGCCAGCAGCTCCACTAGCGGGGGGGCCCCAGAGACCCAGTACTTC. Amino acids: CASSSTSGGAPETQYF.

The chain couples TRBV5-6 to TRBJ2-3; perhaps TRBD1 as D (5 bases). V was trimmed by 3 bases and J by 6 bases, leaving 23 bases between them. The CDR3 spans 17 residues. From germline, CDR1 is SGHDT and CDR2 YYEEEE. CDR3 nucleotides: TGTGCCAGCAGCTCGGGCGTCAGGGCATCCAAATTGGATACGCAGTATTTT. As protein: CASSSGVRASKLDTQYF.

The chain uses TRBV21-1 and TRBJ2-3; TRBD1 is the table's D call, not checked against the DNA. TRBV21-1 is described as a pseudogene. The CDR3 extends over 14 amino acids. The CDR3 nucleotides are TGTGCCAGCAGCGTACAGGGGAGCACAGATACGCAGTATTTT. Translation: CASSVQGSTDTQYF.

The chain links TRBV7-8 to TRBJ2-7, with unresolved D. CDR1 and CDR2 from the germline V gene are SGHVS and FQNEAQ. There are 12 residues in the CDR3. V gave up 5 bases and J gave up 0 bases, with 5 bases separating them. CDR3 sequence (DNA): TGTGCCAGCAGCCCGAGCTCCTACGAGCAGTACTTC. It specifies CASSPSSYEQYF. The whole variable domain, filled in from reference TRBV7-8 and TRBJ2-7, reads GAGVSQSPRYKVAKRGQDVALRCDPISGHVSLFWYQQALGQGPEFLTYFQNEAQLDKSGLPSDRFFAERPEGSVSTLKIQRTQQEDSAVYLCASSPSSYEQYFGPGTRLTVT.